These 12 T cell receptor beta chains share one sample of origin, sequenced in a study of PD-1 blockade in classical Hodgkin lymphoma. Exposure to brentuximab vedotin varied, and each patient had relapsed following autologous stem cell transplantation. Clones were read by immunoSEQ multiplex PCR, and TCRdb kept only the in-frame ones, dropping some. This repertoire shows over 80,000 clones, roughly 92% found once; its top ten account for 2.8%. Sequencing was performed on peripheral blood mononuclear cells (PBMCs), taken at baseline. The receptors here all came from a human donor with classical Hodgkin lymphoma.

DNA of the CDR3: TGTGCCACCAGCAGAGATCAACCTCTAGCGGGAGTGTTTTACTACGAGCAGTACTTC. The encoded protein is CATSRDQPLAGVFYYEQYF. This rearrangement joins TRBV15 to TRBJ2-7, with 10 bases aligning to TRBD2. Germline V gene data show CDR1 as LNHNV and CDR2 as YYDKDF (reference sequence). The junction had 14 bases not matched to a gene; V was cut back by 0 bases and J by 3 bases. This CDR3 is built from 19 residues.

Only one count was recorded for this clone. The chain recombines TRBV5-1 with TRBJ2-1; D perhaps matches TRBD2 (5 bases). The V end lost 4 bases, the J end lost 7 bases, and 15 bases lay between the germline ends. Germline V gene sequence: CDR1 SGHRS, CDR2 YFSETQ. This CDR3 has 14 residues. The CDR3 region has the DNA TGCGCCAGCAGCGCAGGAAGCCCGGGAAATGAGCAGTTCTTC. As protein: CASSAGSPGNEQFF.

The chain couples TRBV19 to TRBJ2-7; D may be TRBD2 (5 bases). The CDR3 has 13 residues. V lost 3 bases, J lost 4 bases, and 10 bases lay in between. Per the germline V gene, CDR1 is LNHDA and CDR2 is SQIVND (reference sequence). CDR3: CASSIGRGYEQYF. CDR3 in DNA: TGTGCCAGTAGTATCGGCCGGGGATACGAGCAGTACTTC.

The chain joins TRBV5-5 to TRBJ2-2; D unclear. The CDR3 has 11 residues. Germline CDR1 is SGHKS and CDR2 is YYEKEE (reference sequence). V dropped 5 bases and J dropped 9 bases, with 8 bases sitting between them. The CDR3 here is CASSGIRELFF. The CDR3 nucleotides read TGTGCCAGCAGTGGTATCAGGGAGCTGTTTTTT.

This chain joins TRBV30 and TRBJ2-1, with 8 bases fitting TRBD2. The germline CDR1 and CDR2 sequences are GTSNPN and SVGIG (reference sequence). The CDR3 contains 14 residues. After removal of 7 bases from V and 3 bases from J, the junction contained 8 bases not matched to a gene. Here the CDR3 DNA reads TGTGCCTTCTCCGGGACTAGTCGCTACAATGAGCAGTTCTTC. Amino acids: CAFSGTSRYNEQFF.

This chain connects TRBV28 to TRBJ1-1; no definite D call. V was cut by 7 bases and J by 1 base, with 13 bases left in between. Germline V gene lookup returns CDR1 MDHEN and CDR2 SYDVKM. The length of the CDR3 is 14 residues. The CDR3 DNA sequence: TGTGCCAGCATCCCGGGATCGCCGAACACTGAAGCTTTCTTT. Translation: CASIPGSPNTEAFF.

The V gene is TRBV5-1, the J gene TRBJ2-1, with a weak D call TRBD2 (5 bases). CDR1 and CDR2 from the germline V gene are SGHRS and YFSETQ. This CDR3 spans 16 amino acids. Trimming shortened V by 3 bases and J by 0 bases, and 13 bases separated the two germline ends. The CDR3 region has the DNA TGCGCCAGCAGCTCCTTAGCGACGAGCTCCTACAATGAGCAGTTCTTC. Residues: CASSSLATSSYNEQFF.

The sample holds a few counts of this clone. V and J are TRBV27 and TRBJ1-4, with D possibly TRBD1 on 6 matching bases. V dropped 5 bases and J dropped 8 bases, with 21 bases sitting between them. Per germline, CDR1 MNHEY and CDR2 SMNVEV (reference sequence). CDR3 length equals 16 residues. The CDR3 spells CASSPRDNPGAEKLFF. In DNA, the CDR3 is TGTGCCAGCAGTCCTCGGGACAACCCAGGGGCAGAAAAACTGTTTTTT.

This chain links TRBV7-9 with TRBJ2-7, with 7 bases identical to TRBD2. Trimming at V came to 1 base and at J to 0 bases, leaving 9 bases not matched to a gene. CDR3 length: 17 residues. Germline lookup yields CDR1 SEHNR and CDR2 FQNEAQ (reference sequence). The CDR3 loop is CASSLVDAGVGSYEQYF. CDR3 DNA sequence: TGTGCCAGCAGCTTAGTCGACGCGGGAGTGGGCTCCTACGAGCAGTACTTC.

CDR3 sequence reads: CASSPSSGLIVAQHF. The CDR3 region has the DNA TGTGCCAGCTCACCCTCCTCCGGGCTGATAGTAGCCCAGCATTTT. This rearrangement joins TRBV18 to TRBJ1-5; D is undetermined. The CDR3 is 15 residues long. With 3 bases removed from V and 11 bases from J, the gap between germline ends came to 20 bases. From germline, CDR1 is KGHSH and CDR2 LQKENI. Based on the CDR3 plus reference TRBV18 and TRBJ1-5, the full variable domain is NAGVMQNPRHLVRRRGQEARLRCSPMKGHSHVYWYRQLPEEGLKFMVYLQKENIIDESGMPKERFSAEFPKEGPSILRIQQVVRGDSAAYFCASSPSSGLIVAQHFGDGTRLSIL.

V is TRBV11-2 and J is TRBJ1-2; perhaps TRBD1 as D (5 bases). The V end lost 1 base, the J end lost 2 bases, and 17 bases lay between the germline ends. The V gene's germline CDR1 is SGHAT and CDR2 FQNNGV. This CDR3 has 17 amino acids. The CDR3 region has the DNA TGTGCCAGCAGCTTAGTGGGTCAGGGAGGGAGGAACTATGGCTACACCTTC. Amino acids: CASSLVGQGGRNYGYTF.

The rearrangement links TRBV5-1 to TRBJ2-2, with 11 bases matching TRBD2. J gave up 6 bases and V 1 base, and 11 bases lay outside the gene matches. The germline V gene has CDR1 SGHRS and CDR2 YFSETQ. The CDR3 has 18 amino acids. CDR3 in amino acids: CASSLRLGSLAGAGELFF. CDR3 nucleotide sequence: TGCGCCAGCAGCTTGAGATTGGGTTCACTAGCGGGGGCCGGGGAGCTGTTTTTT.